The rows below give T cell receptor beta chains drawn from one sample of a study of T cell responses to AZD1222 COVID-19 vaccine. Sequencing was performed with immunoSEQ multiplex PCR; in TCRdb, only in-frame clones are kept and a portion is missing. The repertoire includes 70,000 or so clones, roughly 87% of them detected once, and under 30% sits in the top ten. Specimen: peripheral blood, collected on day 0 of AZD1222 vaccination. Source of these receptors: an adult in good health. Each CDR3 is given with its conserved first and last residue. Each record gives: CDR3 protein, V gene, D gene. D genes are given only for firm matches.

cdr3_aa: CASRPQGGNYGYTF
v_call: TRBV7-2
d_call: TRBD1

cdr3_aa: CASSPRASAEETQYF
v_call: TRBV9
d_call: -

cdr3_aa: CASSLGTGDGTEAFF
v_call: TRBV5-6
d_call: TRBD1

cdr3_aa: CASSVPLSGGINEQFF
v_call: TRBV5-6
d_call: TRBD2

cdr3_aa: CASSEGRAIGPQHF
v_call: TRBV2
d_call: -

cdr3_aa: CASSDSNQPQHF
v_call: TRBV2
d_call: -

cdr3_aa: CAISEHLNQPQHF
v_call: TRBV10-3
d_call: -

cdr3_aa: CASSPRQANTEAFF
v_call: TRBV19
d_call: -

cdr3_aa: CASSFLGRETQYF
v_call: TRBV12-3/TRBV12-4
d_call: -

cdr3_aa: CASREGPNRHEQYF
v_call: TRBV28
d_call: -

cdr3_aa: CASSIDGGGYGYTF
v_call: TRBV7-9
d_call: -

cdr3_aa: CAWRRSGGVSETQYF
v_call: TRBV30
d_call: TRBD2

cdr3_aa: CASSFGPRNTIYF
v_call: TRBV11-3
d_call: -

cdr3_aa: CASSLGASPLHF
v_call: TRBV11-2
d_call: -

cdr3_aa: CASRREMGKRETQYF
v_call: TRBV7-6
d_call: -

cdr3_aa: CASSIGTGGAYNEQFF
v_call: TRBV19
d_call: TRBD2

cdr3_aa: CAWSSTGTDLHF
v_call: TRBV30
d_call: TRBD1

cdr3_aa: CASSVEVLAGRTDTQYF
v_call: TRBV9
d_call: TRBD2

cdr3_aa: CASSLELRGMSYTF
v_call: TRBV7-2
d_call: -

cdr3_aa: CASSGQMLLRENTEAFF
v_call: TRBV18
d_call: -

cdr3_aa: CASSFSRTGELFF
v_call: TRBV12-3/TRBV12-4
d_call: -

cdr3_aa: CASSQEGRGGSQHF
v_call: TRBV4-3
d_call: -

cdr3_aa: CASSARGRAPGANVLTF
v_call: TRBV6-2/TRBV6-3
d_call: TRBD2

cdr3_aa: CASSSGDTTYEQYF
v_call: TRBV28
d_call: -

cdr3_aa: CASSLGNRGNQPQHF
v_call: TRBV4-2
d_call: -

cdr3_aa: CASSLGGPGNTIYF
v_call: TRBV6-2/TRBV6-3
d_call: -

cdr3_aa: CASSKGTGGSEYEQYF
v_call: TRBV5-1
d_call: TRBD1

cdr3_aa: CASSPASNEKLFF
v_call: TRBV6-5
d_call: -

cdr3_aa: CASRGPGEAFF
v_call: TRBV12-3/TRBV12-4
d_call: -